The 15 T cell receptor beta chains given below trace back to one sample, sequenced in a study of OX40 agonist ivuxolimab in advanced cancers. Sequencing used immunoSEQ multiplex PCR; TCRdb keeps in-frame clones, though not all of them. This sample has roughly 110,000 clones, with approximately 90% found just once. Sample: CD4+ or CD8+ T cells sorted from blood, taken in a trial of the OX40 agonist ivuxolimab. The receptors originated from an adult with an advanced solid tumor such as melanoma, head and neck, liver or kidney cancer.

The chain combines TRBV28 with TRBJ1-5; D is perhaps TRBD1 (5 bases). CDR3 size: 16 residues. V shed 1 base and J shed 0 bases, with 10 bases lying between them. Germline lookup yields CDR1 MDHEN and CDR2 SYDVKM. CDR3: CASSLYRPYSNQPQHF. In DNA, the CDR3 is TGTGCCAGCAGTTTATACAGGCCCTATAGCAATCAGCCCCAGCATTTT.

This rearrangement joins TRBV13 to TRBJ2-7, with 7 positions matching TRBD1. V gave up 4 bases and J gave up 3 bases; unmatched junction bases: 21. Germline V gene sequence: CDR1 PRHDT, CDR2 FYEKMQ (reference sequence). This CDR3 has 19 amino acids. CDR3 sequence: CASSSHSLLQGIPLYEQYF. CDR3 in DNA: TGTGCCAGCAGCTCCCACTCCCTCCTACAGGGGATCCCTCTCTACGAGCAGTACTTC.

This clone was seen a single time. The chain uses TRBV6-6 and TRBJ1-2; 7 bases map to TRBD1. Germline V gene data show CDR1 as MNHNY and CDR2 as SVGAGI (reference sequence). The CDR3 runs to 13 residues. The V segment lost 10 bases and the J segment 4 bases; nucleotides outside the gene matches: 9. The CDR3 loop reads CATTDRSGYGYTF. The CDR3 nucleotides are TGTGCCACTACGGACAGGTCAGGCTATGGCTACACCTTC.

CDR3 protein: CASGQGAVYEQYF. The CDR3 nucleotides read TGTGCCAGCGGCCAGGGGGCAGTCTACGAGCAGTACTTC. This chain connects TRBV27 to TRBJ2-7; 8 bases are a match to TRBD1. The junction had 6 bases not matched to a gene; V was cut back by 8 bases and J by 3 bases. The CDR3 contains 13 residues. From germline, CDR1 is MNHEY and CDR2 SMNVEV (reference sequence).

The CDR3 loop is CASQTGSHEQYF. In DNA form, the CDR3 reads TGTGCCAGCCAGACAGGGTCCCACGAGCAGTACTTC. The chain uses TRBV6-5 and TRBJ2-7; 7 nucleotides line up with TRBD1. In germline, CDR1 is MNHEY, CDR2 SVGAGI. This CDR3 is built from 12 residues. Trimming took 8 bases from V and 5 from J; bases not matched to a gene: 6.

V is TRBV28 and J is TRBJ2-5; D is uncertain. Germline CDR1 is MDHEN and CDR2 is SYDVKM. V was trimmed by 5 bases and J by 3 bases, leaving 10 bases between them. The CDR3 spans 13 residues. This CDR3 is CASSVVGKETQYF. The CDR3 nucleotides read TGTGCCAGCAGTGTGGTGGGAAAAGAGACCCAGTACTTC.

J is TRBJ2-2 and V is TRBV9; D is unclear. CDR3 size: 14 residues. CDR1 is SGDLS and CDR2 is YYNGEE in the germline V gene. Trimming removed 0 bases from V and 3 bases from J, with 6 bases in between. The CDR3 region has the DNA TGTGCCAGCAGCGTAGTCCCAGACACCGGGGAGCTGTTTTTT. It encodes CASSVVPDTGELFF.

V is TRBV5-1 and J is TRBJ1-5, with D possibly being TRBD1 (6 bases). V was pared by 4 bases and J by 1 base, with 12 bases between. CDR1 and CDR2 (germline): SGHRS, YFSETQ. This CDR3 has 15 residues. CDR3 protein: CASSLQGGSNQPQHF. The CDR3 DNA follows: TGCGCCAGCAGCCTACAGGGAGGGAGCAATCAGCCCCAGCATTTT.

This clone was found once. The chain couples TRBV11-1 to TRBJ1-4; 8 bases agree with TRBD1. The CDR3 contains 15 residues. Unmatched junction bases numbered 5, after V lost 4 bases and J lost 4 bases. Germline lookup yields CDR1 SGHAT and CDR2 FQDESV (reference sequence). The CDR3 sequence: CASSSGQGRNEKLFF. The CDR3, as DNA: TGTGCCAGCAGCTCCGGACAGGGACGTAATGAAAAACTGTTTTTT.

This clone was counted once. One junction end does not reproduce the germline sequence, and a read error may be involved. V and J are TRBV7-7 and TRBJ2-5; possible D gene TRBD2, 5 bases. Germline CDR1 SSHAT, CDR2 FNYEAQ (reference sequence). CDR3 length: 13 amino acids. The CDR3 spells CASSLGEGETQYF. The CDR3 region has the DNA TGTGCTAGCAGCTTAGGTGAGGGAGAGACCCAGTACTTC.

The chain employs TRBV7-2 and TRBJ2-7; D is tentatively TRBD1 or TRBD2 (5 bases each). Trimming removed 5 bases at V and 2 bases at J, with 10 bases between. The length of the CDR3 is 13 residues. The V gene's germline CDR1 is SGHTA and CDR2 FQGNSA. CDR3 residues: CASSTSGPYEQYF. The CDR3 DNA is TGTGCCAGCAGCACCTCGGGGCCCTACGAGCAGTACTTC.

V gene TRBV5-1 combines with J gene TRBJ2-5; D may be TRBD2 (6 bases). V was cut by 5 bases and J by 5 bases, with 16 bases left in between. Germline V gene lookup returns CDR1 SGHRS and CDR2 YFSETQ. The CDR3 consists of 14 residues. CDR3: CASRGRQGTETQYF. The CDR3 DNA sequence: TGCGCCAGCAGAGGGAGGCAGGGAACGGAGACCCAGTACTTC. The full variable domain, in which reference TRBV5-1 and TRBJ2-5 provide the parts outside the CDR3, is KAGVTQTPRYLIKTRGQQVTLSCSPISGHRSVSWYQQTPGQGLQFLFEYFSETQRNKGNFPGRFSGRQFSNSRSEMNVSTLELGDSALYLCASRGRQGTETQYFGPGTRLLVL.

The chain couples TRBV19 to TRBJ1-2, with D possibly being TRBD1 (5 bases). The CDR3 runs 15 residues. The germline V gene has CDR1 LNHDA and CDR2 SQIVND (reference sequence). V was cut by 6 bases and J by 1 base, with 15 bases left in between. The CDR3 DNA reads TGTGCCAGTAGGCGGCCAGGGACTCTTAACTATGGCTACACCTTC. This encodes CASRRPGTLNYGYTF.

This chain uses TRBV30 with TRBJ1-2; 8 bases line up with TRBD1. The CDR3 has 12 residues. CDR1 GTSNPN and CDR2 SVGIG come from the germline V gene (reference sequence). The CDR3 region has the DNA TGTGCTCGGGACAGGAGGGGCTATGGCTACACCTTC. Translated: CARDRRGYGYTF.

The chain has TRBV19 and TRBJ2-3; TRBD1 is a possible D gene (6 bases). Germline lookup yields CDR1 LNHDA and CDR2 SQIVND (reference sequence). This CDR3 region has 17 residues. Trimming stripped 0 bases from V and 4 bases from J, with 17 bases between. CDR3 nucleotides: TGTGCCAGTAGTATAGATCCGAGGGGGACGGCCGCAGATACGCAGTATTTT. Amino acid sequence: CASSIDPRGTAADTQYF.